These T cell receptor beta chains were read from a single sample in a study of blood T cells in healthy people across ages. TCRdb re-derived calls from the 5' RACE reads in MiXCR, one entry per CDR3 protein. The sample comprises approximately 800,000 distinct CDR3 sequences, roughly three fifths of which are singletons, and roughly 25% rests with the top ten. The sample consisted of blood. The receptors originated from a man aged 35 to 55 in good health. CDR3s include the opening cysteine and the closing phenylalanine or tryptophan. Each record gives: CDR3 length, J gene, D gene, V gene, clone size, CDR3 DNA, CDR3 protein. A D gene is named only where the DNA matches it firmly. Size tells how often a clone was seen (once, few, many) or the class of an expanded clone, and some rows leave it out.

length: 15
J: TRBJ1-5
D: -
V: TRBV4-3
size: -
DNA: TGCGCCAGCAGCCAAGGTGACAATAGCAATCAGCCCCAGCATTTT
CDR3: CASSQGDNSNQPQHF

length: 13
J: TRBJ2-7
D: TRBD2
V: TRBV6-2/TRBV6-3
size: -
DNA: TGTGCCAGCAGCGGGACTAGCTTCTACGAGCAGTACTTC
CDR3: CASSGTSFYEQYF

length: 16
J: TRBJ1-6
D: TRBD1
V: TRBV15
size: -
DNA: TGTGCCACCAGCAGATCGGGGGACAGGTGGAATTCACCCCTCCACTTT
CDR3: CATSRSGDRWNSPLHF

length: 12
J: TRBJ2-3
D: -
V: TRBV15
size: -
DNA: TGTGCCACCAGCAGCGTAGGAGATACGCAGTATTTT
CDR3: CATSSVGDTQYF

length: 15
J: TRBJ1-1
D: TRBD1
V: TRBV2
size: -
DNA: TGTGCCAGCCGGGCGTCCTCGACAGGGATATCTGAAGCTTTCTTT
CDR3: CASRASSTGISEAFF

length: 14
J: TRBJ2-7
D: TRBD1
V: TRBV20-1
size: -
DNA: TGCAGTGCCGCAGGGACAGTAATCTCCTACGAGCAGTACTTC
CDR3: CSAAGTVISYEQYF

length: 11
J: TRBJ2-4
D: -
V: TRBV11-2
size: -
DNA: TGTGCCAGCGGCTGGGGAAACATTCAGTACTTC
CDR3: CASGWGNIQYF

length: 17
J: TRBJ2-7
D: -
V: TRBV7-2
size: -
DNA: TGTGCCAGCAGCTTAGCAGGGGCAAGCGCCGTACTCTACGAGCAGTACTTC
CDR3: CASSLAGASAVLYEQYF

length: 12
J: TRBJ2-1
D: -
V: TRBV7-9
size: -
DNA: TGTGCCAGCAGCCGCGTCGCTAGCCCCGGGTTCTTC
CDR3: CASSRVASPGFF

length: 17
J: TRBJ2-1
D: -
V: TRBV10-3
size: few
DNA: TGTGCCATCAGTGAGTCGGCAAAGGCCGACTTTTACAATGAGCAGTTCTTC
CDR3: CAISESAKADFYNEQFF

length: 13
J: TRBJ1-6
D: -
V: TRBV6-5
size: -
DNA: TGTGCCAGCAGACGGACTTATAATTCACCCCTCCACTTT
CDR3: CASRRTYNSPLHF

length: 12
J: TRBJ1-1
D: -
V: TRBV6-6
size: -
DNA: TGTGCCAGCAGGGCAGGGATCTCTGAAGCTTTCTTT
CDR3: CASRAGISEAFF

length: 13
J: TRBJ2-6
D: -
V: TRBV7-9
size: -
DNA: TGTGCTAAAATGGCTACTGGGGCCAACGTCCTGACTTTC
CDR3: CAKMATGANVLTF

length: 18
J: TRBJ2-7
D: -
V: TRBV7-9
size: -
DNA: TGTGCCAGCAGCCCCCCGCCCACGGGACAAGGGAGGACTTACGAGCAGTACTTC
CDR3: CASSPPPTGQGRTYEQYF

length: 13
J: TRBJ2-5
D: -
V: TRBV29-1
size: -
DNA: TGCAGCGTTGGGGGCAGGGAACAAGAGACCCAGTACTTC
CDR3: CSVGGREQETQYF

length: 13
J: TRBJ2-7
D: -
V: TRBV27
size: -
DNA: TGTGCCAGCAGTTTCCTCCAGCCGTACGAGCAGTACTTC
CDR3: CASSFLQPYEQYF

length: 15
J: TRBJ2-1
D: TRBD2
V: TRBV29-1
size: -
DNA: TGCAGCGTTGAGGGGGGACTAGCGGCCTACAATGAGCAGTTCTTC
CDR3: CSVEGGLAAYNEQFF

length: 15
J: TRBJ2-1
D: TRBD2
V: TRBV20-1
size: -
DNA: TGCAGTGCGGAAAGAGCGGGGGGGAGTTTGAATGAGCAGTTCTTC
CDR3: CSAERAGGSLNEQFF

length: 18
J: TRBJ2-2
D: TRBD1
V: TRBV7-2
size: -
DNA: TGTGCCAGCAGCCAAACTCCCGTCGGGACAGGGAACACCGGGGAGCTGTTTTTT
CDR3: CASSQTPVGTGNTGELFF

length: 11
J: TRBJ2-5
D: -
V: TRBV13
size: -
DNA: TGTGCCAGCGGAAACCAAGAGACCCAGTACTTC
CDR3: CASGNQETQYF